The following is a TCR beta chain sequence with its context. The antigen is undetermined. The conserved phenylalanine or tryptophan is not found at the CDR3 terminus, so this likely reflects a read error. The limits of the CDR3 on the DNA are not certain, so only TCRdb's listed CDR3 is given. This sample was included in a study of Graves' ophthalmopathy and Graves' hyperthyroidism. Broader study findings: The authors also found most expanded thyroid clonotypes above 0.001 frequency in blood.

The CDR3 extends over 8 residues, inclusive of both ends. Germline CDR1 reads LNHNV; CDR2 reads YYDKDF (reference sequence). Using RNA transcripts, the TCR beta CDR3 regions were amplified. Second-round multiplex PCR came after first-round RT-PCR with HTBI primers. TCRdb analysed the multiplex PCR reads with MiXCR anew, one entry per CDR3 protein. The sample lists hundreds of thousands of distinct CDR3 sequences, over 40% occurring once. Diagnosis was based on clinical symptoms, serum thyroxine, TRAb, thyroid ultrasound and orbital computed tomography. The material sequenced was peripheral blood. The sequence was obtained from an adult man with Graves' ophthalmopathy. The chain employs TRBV15 and TRBJ2-5. CDR3: CATSRYKY.